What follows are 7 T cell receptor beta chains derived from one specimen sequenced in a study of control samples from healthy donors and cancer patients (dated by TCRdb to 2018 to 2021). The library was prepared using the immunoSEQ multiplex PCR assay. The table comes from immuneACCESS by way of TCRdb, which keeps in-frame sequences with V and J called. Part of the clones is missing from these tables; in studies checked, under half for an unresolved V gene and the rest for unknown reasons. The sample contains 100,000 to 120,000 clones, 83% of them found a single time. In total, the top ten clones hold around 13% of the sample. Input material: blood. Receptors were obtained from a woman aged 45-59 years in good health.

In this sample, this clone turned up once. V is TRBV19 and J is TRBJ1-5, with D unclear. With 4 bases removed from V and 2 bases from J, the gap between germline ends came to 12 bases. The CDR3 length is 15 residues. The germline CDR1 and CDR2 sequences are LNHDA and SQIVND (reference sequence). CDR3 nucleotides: TGTGCCAGTAGTAGCCTTTTACGGGGCAATCAGCCCCAGCATTTT. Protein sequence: CASSSLLRGNQPQHF.

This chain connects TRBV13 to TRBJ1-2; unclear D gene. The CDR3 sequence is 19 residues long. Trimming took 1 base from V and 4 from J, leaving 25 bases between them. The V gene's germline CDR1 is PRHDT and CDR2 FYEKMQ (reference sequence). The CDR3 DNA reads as TGTGCCAGCAGCTTAGATGGCGACACCCGGGCCGGAGACCTCTATGGCTACACCTTC. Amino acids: CASSLDGDTRAGDLYGYTF.

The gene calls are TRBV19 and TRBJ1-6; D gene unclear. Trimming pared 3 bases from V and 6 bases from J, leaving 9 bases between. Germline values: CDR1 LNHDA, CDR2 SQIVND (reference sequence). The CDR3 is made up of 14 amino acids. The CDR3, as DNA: TGTGCCAGTAGTATGGGCCCCTTTAATTCACCCCTCCACTTT. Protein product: CASSMGPFNSPLHF. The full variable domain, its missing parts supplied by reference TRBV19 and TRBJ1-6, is DGGITQSPKYLFRKEGQNVTLSCEQNLNHDAMYWYRQDPGQGLRLIYYSQIVNDFQKGDIAEGYSVSREKKESFPLTVTSAQKNPTAFYLCASSMGPFNSPLHFGNGTRLTVT.

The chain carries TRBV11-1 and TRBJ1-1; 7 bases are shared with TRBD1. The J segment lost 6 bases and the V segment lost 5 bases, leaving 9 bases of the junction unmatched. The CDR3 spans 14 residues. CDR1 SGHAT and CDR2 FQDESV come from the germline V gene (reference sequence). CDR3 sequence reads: CASSQRWQGAEAFF. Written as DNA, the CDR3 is TGTGCCAGCAGCCAACGATGGCAGGGGGCTGAAGCTTTCTTT.

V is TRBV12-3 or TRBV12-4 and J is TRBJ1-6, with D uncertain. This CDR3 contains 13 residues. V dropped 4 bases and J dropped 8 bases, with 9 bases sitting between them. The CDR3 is CASSYGSDSPLHF. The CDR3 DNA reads TGTGCCAGCAGTTACGGATCGGATTCACCCCTCCACTTT.

The CDR3 nucleotides are TGCGCCAGCAGCCAAGAAATCTCCAGGTTGACCGGGGAGCTGTTTTTT. This gives the protein CASSQEISRLTGELFF. The gene calls are TRBV4-1 and TRBJ2-2; D remains ambiguous. The CDR3 runs to 16 residues. The ends were cut back, 0 bases at V and 5 bases at J, with 13 bases in the middle. The germline CDR1 and CDR2 sequences are MGHRA and YSYEKL.

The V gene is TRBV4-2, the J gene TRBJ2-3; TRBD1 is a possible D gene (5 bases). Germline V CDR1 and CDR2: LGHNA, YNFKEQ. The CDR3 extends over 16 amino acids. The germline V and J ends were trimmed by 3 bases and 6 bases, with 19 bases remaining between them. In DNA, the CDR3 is TGTGCCAGCAGCCAGTACGGCGGTGGGGCTAGGGATACGCAGTATTTT. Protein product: CASSQYGGGARDTQYF.